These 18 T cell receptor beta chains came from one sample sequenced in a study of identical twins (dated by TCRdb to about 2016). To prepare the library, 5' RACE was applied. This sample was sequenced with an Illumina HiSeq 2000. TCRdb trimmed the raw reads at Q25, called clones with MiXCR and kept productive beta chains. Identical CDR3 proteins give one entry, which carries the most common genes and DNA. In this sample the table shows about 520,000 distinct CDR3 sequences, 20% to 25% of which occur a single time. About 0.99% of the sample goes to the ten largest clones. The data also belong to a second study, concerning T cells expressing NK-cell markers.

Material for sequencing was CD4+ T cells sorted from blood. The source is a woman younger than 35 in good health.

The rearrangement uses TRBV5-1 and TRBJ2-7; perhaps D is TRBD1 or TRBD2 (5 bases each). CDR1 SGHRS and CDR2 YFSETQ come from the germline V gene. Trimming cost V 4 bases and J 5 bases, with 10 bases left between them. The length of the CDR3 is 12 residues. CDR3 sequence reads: CASSPVGDEQYF. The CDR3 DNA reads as TGCGCCAGCAGCCCTGTGGGGGACGAGCAGTACTTC. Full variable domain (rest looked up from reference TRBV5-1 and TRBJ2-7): KAGVTQTPRYLIKTRGQQVTLSCSPISGHRSVSWYQQTPGQGLQFLFEYFSETQRNKGNFPGRFSGRQFSNSRSEMNVSTLELGDSALYLCASSPVGDEQYFGPGTRLTVT.

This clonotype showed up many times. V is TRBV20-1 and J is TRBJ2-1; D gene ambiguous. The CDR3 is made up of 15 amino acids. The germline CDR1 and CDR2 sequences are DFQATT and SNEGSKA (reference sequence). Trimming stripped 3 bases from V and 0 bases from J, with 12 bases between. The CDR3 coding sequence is TGCAGTGCTAGTGTACAGATCCGCTCCTACAATGAGCAGTTCTTC. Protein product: CSASVQIRSYNEQFF.

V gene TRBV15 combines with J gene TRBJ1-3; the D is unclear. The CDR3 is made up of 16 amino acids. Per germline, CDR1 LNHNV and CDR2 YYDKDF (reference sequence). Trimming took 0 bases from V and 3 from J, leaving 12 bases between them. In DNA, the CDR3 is TGTGCCACCAGCAGAGATGCGGGTTCAGGTGGAAACACCATATATTTT. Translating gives CATSRDAGSGGNTIYF.

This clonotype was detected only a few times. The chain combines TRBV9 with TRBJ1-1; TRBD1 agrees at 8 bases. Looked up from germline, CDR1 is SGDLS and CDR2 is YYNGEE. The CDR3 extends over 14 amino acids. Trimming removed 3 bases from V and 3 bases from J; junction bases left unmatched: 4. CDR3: CASSGQGPYTEAFF. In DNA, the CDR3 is TGTGCCAGCAGCGGACAGGGGCCATACACTGAAGCTTTCTTT.

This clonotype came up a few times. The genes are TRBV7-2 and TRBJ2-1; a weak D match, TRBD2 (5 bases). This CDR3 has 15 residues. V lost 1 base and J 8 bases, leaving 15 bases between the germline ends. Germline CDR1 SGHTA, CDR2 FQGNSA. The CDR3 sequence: CASSLGHLGVDEQFF. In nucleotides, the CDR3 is TGTGCCAGCAGCTTAGGACACCTGGGAGTTGATGAGCAGTTCTTC. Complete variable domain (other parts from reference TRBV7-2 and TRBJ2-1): GAGVSQSPSNKVTEKGKDVELRCDPISGHTALYWYRQSLGQGLEFLIYFQGNSAPDKSGLPSDRFSAERTGGSVSTLTIQRTQQEDSAVYLCASSLGHLGVDEQFFGPGTRLTVL.

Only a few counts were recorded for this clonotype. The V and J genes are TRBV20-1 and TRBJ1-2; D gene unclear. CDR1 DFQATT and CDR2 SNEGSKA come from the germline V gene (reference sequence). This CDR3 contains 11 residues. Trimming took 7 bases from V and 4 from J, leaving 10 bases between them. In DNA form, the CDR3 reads TGCAGTGTTGGGCAGTCCTATGGCTACACCTTC. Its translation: CSVGQSYGYTF.

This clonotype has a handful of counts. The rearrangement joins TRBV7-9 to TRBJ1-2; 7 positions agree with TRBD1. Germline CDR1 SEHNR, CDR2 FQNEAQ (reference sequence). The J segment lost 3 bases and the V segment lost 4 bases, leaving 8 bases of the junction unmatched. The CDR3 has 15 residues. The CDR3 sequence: CASSSSDRAYYGYTF. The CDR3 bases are TGTGCCAGCAGCTCCTCTGACAGGGCGTACTATGGCTACACCTTC.

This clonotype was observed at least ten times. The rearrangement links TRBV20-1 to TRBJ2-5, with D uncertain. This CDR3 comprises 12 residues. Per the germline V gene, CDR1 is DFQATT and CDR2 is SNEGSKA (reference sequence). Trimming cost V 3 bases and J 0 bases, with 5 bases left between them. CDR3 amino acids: CSARVYQETQYF. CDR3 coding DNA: TGCAGTGCTAGGGTGTACCAAGAGACCCAGTACTTC.

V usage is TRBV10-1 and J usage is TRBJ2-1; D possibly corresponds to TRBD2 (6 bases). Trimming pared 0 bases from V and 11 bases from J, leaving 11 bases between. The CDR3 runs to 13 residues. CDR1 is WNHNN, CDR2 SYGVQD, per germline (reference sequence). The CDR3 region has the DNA TGCGCCAGCAGTGAGTCCGCGGGGATCAAGCAGTTCTTC. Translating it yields CASSESAGIKQFF.

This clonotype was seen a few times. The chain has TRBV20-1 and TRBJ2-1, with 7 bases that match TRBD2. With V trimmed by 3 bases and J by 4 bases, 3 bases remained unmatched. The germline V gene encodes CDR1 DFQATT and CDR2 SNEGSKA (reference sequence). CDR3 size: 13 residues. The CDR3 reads CSASLAVYNEQFF. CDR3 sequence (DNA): TGCAGTGCTAGTCTAGCGGTTTACAATGAGCAGTTCTTC.

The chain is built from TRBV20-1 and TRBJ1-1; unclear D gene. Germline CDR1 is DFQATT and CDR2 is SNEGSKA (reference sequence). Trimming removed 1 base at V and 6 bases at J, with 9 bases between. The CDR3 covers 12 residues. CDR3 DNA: TGCAGTGCTAGAGGGCGGGCGGCTGAAGCTTTCTTT. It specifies CSARGRAAEAFF.

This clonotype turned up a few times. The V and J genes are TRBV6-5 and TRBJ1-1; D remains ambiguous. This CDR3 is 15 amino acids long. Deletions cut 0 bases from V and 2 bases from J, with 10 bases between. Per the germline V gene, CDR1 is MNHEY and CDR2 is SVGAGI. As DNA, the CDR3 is TGTGCCAGCAGTTACTCAATGACGGTAAACACTGAAGCTTTCTTT. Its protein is CASSYSMTVNTEAFF.

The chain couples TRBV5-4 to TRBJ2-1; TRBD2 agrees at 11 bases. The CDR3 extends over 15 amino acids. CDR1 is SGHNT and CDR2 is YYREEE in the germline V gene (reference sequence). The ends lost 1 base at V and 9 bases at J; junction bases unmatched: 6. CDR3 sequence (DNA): TGTGCCAGCAGCTTGTCACTAGCGGGAGCTGTTGAGCAGTTCTTC. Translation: CASSLSLAGAVEQFF. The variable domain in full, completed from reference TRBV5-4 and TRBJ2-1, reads ETGVTQSPTHLIKTRGQQVTLRCSSQSGHNTVSWYQQALGQGPQFIFQYYREEENGRGNFPPRFSGLQFPNYSSELNVNALELDDSALYLCASSLSLAGAVEQFFGPGTRLTVL.

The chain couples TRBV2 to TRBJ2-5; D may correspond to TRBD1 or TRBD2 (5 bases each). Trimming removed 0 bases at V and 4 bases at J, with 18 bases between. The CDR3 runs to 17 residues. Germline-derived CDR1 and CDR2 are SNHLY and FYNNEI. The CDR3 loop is CASSEAKGNRGRETQYF. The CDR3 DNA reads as TGTGCCAGCAGTGAAGCGAAGGGAAATCGGGGACGAGAGACCCAGTACTTC.

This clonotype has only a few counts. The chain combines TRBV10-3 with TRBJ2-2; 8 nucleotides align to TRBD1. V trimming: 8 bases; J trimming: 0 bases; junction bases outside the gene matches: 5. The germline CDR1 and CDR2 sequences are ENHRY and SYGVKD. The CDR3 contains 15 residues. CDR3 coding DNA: TGTGCCATCCCACAGGGGGTAACGAACACCGGGGAGCTGTTTTTT. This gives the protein CAIPQGVTNTGELFF.

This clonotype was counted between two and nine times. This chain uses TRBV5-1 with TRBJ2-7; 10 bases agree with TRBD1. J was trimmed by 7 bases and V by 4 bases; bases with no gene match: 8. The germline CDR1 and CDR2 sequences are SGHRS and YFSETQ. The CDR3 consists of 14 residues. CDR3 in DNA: TGCGCCAGCAGCCAGGGACAGGGGTATTGGGAGCAGTACTTC. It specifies CASSQGQGYWEQYF.

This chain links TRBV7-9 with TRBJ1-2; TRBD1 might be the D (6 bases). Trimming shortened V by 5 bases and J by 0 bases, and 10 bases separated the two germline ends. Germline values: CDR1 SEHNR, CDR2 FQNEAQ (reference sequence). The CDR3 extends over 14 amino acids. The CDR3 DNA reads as TGTGCCAGCAGCCCGGACAGCGCTAACTATGGCTACACCTTC. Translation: CASSPDSANYGYTF.

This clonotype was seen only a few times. In nucleotides, the CDR3 is TGTGCCAGCAGCCCCGCCAGGGGAACCTACAATGAGCAGTTCTTC. Its translation: CASSPARGTYNEQFF. The rearrangement uses TRBV6-1 and TRBJ2-1; maybe TRBD1 (6 bases). The V end was cut by 6 bases, the J end by 2 bases, with 14 bases between. CDR3 length equals 15 residues. Germline V gene data show CDR1 as MNHNS and CDR2 as SASEGT.